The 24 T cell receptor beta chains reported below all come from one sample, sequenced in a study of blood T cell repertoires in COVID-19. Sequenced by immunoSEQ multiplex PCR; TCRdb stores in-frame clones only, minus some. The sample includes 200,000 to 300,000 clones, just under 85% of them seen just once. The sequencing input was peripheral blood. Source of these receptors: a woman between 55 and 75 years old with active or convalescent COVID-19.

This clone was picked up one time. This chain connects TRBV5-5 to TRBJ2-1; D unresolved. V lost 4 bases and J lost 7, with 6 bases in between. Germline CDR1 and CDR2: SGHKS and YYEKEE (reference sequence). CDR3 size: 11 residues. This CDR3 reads CASSPSNEQFF. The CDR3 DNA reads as TGTGCCAGCAGCCCCAGTAATGAGCAGTTCTTC. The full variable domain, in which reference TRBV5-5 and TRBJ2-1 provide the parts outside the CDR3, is DAGVTQSPTHLIKTRGQQVTLRCSPISGHKSVSWYQQVLGQGPQFIFQYYEKEERGRGNFPDRFSARQFPNYSSELNVNALLLGDSALYLCASSPSNEQFFGPGTRLTVL.

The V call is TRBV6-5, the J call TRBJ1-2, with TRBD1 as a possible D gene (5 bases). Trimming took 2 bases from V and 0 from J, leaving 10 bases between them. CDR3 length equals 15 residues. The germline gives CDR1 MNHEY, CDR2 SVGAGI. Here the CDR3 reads CASSYEGAPNYGYTF. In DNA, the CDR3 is TGTGCCAGCAGTTACGAAGGGGCCCCTAACTATGGCTACACCTTC.

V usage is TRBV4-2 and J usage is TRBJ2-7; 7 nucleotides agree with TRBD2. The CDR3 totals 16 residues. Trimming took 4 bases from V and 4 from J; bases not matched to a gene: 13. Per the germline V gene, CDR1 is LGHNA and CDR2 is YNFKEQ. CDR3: CASSRGLAGEGYEQYF. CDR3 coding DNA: TGTGCCAGCAGCCGAGGTTTGGCGGGAGAAGGTTACGAGCAGTACTTC.

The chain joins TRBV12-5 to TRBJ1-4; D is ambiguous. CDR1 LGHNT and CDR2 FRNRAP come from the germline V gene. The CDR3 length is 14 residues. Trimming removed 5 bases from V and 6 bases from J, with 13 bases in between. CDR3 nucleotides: TGTGCTAGTGGTCGGGTCCCTCTGGATGAAAAACTGTTTTTT. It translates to CASGRVPLDEKLFF.

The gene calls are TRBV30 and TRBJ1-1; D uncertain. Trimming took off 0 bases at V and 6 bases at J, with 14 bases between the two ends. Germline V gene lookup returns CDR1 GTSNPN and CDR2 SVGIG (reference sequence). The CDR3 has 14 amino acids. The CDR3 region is CAWSVKARRAEAFF. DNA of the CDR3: TGTGCCTGGAGTGTAAAGGCCAGGAGGGCTGAAGCTTTCTTT.

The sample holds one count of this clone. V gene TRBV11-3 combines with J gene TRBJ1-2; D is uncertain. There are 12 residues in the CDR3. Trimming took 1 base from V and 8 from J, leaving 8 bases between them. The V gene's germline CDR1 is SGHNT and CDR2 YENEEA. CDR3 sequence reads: CASSLAGFGYTF. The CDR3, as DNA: TGTGCCAGCAGCTTAGCCGGGTTCGGCTACACCTTC.

CDR3 protein: CASSQWRRGSWEETQYF. The CDR3 region has the DNA TGCGCCAGCAGCCAATGGAGGCGGGGGTCCTGGGAAGAGACCCAGTACTTC. The rearrangement uses TRBV4-1 and TRBJ2-5, with 7 positions matching TRBD2. Trimming took 2 bases from V and 3 from J; bases not matched to a gene: 12. The CDR3 is 17 amino acids. Germline CDR1 and CDR2: MGHRA and YSYEKL.

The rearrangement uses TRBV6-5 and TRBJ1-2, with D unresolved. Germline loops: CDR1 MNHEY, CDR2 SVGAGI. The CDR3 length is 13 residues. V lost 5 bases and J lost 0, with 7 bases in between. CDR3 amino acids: CASSPGANYGYTF. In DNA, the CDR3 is TGTGCCAGCAGTCCTGGAGCTAACTATGGCTACACCTTC.

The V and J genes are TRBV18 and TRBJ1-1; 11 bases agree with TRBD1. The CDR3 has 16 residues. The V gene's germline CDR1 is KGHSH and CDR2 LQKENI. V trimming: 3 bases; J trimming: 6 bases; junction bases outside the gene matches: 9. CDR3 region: CASSPQRTGGAAEAFF. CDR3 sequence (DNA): TGTGCCAGCTCACCCCAACGGACAGGGGGCGCGGCTGAAGCTTTCTTT. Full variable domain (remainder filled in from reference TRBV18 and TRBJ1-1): NAGVMQNPRHLVRRRGQEARLRCSPMKGHSHVYWYRQLPEEGLKFMVYLQKENIIDESGMPKERFSAEFPKEGPSILRIQQVVRGDSAAYFCASSPQRTGGAAEAFFGQGTRLTVV.

The CDR3 is CASSRTGGEQYV. The CDR3 DNA reads TGTGCCAGCAGTCGTACAGGGGGTGAGCAGTACGTC. The rearrangement links TRBV6-5 to TRBJ2-7, with 8 bases that match TRBD1. The germline CDR1 and CDR2 sequences are MNHEY and SVGAGI. V was pared by 5 bases and J by 7 bases, with 4 bases of the junction left unmatched. This CDR3 is built from 12 residues.

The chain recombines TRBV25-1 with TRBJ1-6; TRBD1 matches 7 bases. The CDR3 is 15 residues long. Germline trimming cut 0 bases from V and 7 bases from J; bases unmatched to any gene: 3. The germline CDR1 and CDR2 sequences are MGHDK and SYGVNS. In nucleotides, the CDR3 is TGTGCCAGCAGTGAATATACAGGGGAAAATTCACCCCTCCACTTT. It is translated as CASSEYTGENSPLHF.

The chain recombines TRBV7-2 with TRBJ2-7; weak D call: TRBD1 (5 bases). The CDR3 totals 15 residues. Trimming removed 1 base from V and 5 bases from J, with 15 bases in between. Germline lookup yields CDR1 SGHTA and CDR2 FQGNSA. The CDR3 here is CASSLDQPGMNEQYV. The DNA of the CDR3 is TGTGCCAGCAGCTTAGACCAACCAGGGATGAACGAGCAGTACGTC.

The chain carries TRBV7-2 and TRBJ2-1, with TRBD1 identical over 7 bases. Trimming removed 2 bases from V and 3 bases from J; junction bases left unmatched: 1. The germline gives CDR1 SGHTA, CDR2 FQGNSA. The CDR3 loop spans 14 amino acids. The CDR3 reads CASSLTGDYNEQFF. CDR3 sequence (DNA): TGTGCCAGCAGCTTAACAGGGGACTACAATGAGCAGTTCTTC. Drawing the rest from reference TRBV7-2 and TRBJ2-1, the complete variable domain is GAGVSQSPSNKVTEKGKDVELRCDPISGHTALYWYRQSLGQGLEFLIYFQGNSAPDKSGLPSDRFSAERTGGSVSTLTIQRTQQEDSAVYLCASSLTGDYNEQFFGPGTRLTVL.

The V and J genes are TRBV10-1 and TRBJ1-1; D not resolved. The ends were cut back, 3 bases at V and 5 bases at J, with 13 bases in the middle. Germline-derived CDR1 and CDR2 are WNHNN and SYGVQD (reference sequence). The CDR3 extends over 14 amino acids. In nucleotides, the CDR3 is TGCGCCAGCAGTGATGGTGATATCAGAACTGAAGCTTTCTTT. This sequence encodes CASSDGDIRTEAFF.

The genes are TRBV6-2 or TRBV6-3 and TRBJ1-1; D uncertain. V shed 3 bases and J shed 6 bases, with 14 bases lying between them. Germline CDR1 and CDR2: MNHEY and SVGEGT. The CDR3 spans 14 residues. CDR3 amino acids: CASSYRRETPEAFF. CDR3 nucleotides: TGTGCCAGCAGTTATCGGAGGGAAACGCCTGAAGCTTTCTTT.

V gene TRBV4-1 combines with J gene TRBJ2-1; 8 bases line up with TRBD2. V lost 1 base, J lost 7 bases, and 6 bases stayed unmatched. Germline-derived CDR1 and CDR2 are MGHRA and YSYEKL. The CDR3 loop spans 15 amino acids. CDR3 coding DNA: TGCGCCAGCAGCCAAGCCGGGGGGGCGAGTAATGAGCAGTTCTTC. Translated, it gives CASSQAGGASNEQFF.

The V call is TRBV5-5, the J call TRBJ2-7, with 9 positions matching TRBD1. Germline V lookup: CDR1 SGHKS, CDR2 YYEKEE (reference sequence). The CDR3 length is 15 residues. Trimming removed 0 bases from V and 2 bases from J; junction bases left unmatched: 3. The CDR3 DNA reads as TGTGCCAGCAGCTTGGCGGGACAGGGCGCCTACGAGCAGTACGTC. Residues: CASSLAGQGAYEQYV.

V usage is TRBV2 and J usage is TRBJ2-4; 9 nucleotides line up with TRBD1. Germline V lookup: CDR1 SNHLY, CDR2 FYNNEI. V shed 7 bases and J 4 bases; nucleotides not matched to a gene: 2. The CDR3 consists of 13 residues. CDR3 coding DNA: TGTGCCAGCAAGGGGACAGGGAAAAACATTCAGTACTTC. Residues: CASKGTGKNIQYF. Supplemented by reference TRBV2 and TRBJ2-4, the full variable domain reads EPEVTQTPSHQVTQMGQEVILRCVPISNHLYFYWYRQILGQKVEFLVSFYNNEISEKSEIFDDQFSVERPDGSNFTLKIRSTKLEDSAMYFCASKGTGKNIQYFGAGTRLSVL.

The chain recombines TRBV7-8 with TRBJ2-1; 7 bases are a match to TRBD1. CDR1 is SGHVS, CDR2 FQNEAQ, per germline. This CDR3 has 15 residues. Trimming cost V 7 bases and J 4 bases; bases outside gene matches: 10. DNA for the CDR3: TGTGCCAGCACCCCTGCCAGGGGGAGTTACAATGAGCAGTTCTTC. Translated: CASTPARGSYNEQFF.

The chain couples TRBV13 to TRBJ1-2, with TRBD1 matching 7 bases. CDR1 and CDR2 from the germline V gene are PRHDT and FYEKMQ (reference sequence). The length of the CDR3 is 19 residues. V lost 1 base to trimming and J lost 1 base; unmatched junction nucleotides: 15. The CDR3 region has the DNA TGTGCCAGCAGCTTAGACCTTCTCGTACGACAGGGATATAACTATGGCTACACCTTC. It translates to CASSLDLLVRQGYNYGYTF.

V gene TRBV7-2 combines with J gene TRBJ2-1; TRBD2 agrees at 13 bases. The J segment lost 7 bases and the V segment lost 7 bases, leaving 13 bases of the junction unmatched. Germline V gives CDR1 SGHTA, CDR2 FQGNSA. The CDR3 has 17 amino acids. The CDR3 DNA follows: TGTGCCAGCACCCGGTTTGGGACTAGCGGGACGGGAAATGAGCAGTTCTTC. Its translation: CASTRFGTSGTGNEQFF.

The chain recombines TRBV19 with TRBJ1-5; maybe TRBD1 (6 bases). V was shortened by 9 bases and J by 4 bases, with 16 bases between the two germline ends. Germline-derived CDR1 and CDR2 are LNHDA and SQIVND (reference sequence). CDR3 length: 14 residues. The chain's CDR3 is CASAREQGNQPQHF. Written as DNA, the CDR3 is TGTGCCAGCGCCCGAGAACAGGGAAATCAGCCCCAGCATTTT.

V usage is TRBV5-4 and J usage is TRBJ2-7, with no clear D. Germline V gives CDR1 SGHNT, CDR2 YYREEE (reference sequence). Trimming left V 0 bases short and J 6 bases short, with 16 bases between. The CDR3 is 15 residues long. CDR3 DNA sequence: TGTGCCAGCAGCTTGGAGTCAGTAGCCTTGGGCGAGCAGTACTTC. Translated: CASSLESVALGEQYF.

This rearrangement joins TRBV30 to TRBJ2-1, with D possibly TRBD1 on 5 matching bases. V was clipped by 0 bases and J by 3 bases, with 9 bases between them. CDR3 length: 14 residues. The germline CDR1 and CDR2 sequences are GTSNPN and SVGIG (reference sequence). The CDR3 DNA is TGTGCCTGGAGTGTACTGGGGCACTACAATGAGCAGTTCTTC. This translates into CAWSVLGHYNEQFF.